This T cell receptor beta chain originates from a study of HIV-infected patients and healthy controls. Reverse transcription used around 540 ng RNA and constant-region primers for alpha and beta. Each of the alpha and beta chains got its own library through chain-specific third strand synthesis with indices. A single record per CDR3 protein comes from TCRdb applying MiXCR to the 5' RACE reads. This sample has about 14,000 distinct CDR3 sequences, with roughly 12% found just once. Antiretroviral therapy had run roughly three months, about 14 weeks, before follow-up blood collection. The repertoire came from unfractionated whole blood and reflected all unsorted peripheral T cells. This TCR was recovered from an adult with HIV infection. The donor label of this sample is uncertain. The sequencing here drew on blood, taken during antiretroviral therapy.

The CDR3 loop reads CASSKGQYGYTF. CDR3 nucleotides: TGTGCCAGCAGCAAGGGACAGTATGGCTACACCTTC. The chain combines TRBV6-5 with TRBJ1-2; 7 nucleotides match TRBD1. The CDR3 contains 12 residues. V lost 6 bases to trimming and J lost 5 bases; unmatched junction nucleotides: 3. The germline V gene has CDR1 MNHEY and CDR2 SVGAGI.